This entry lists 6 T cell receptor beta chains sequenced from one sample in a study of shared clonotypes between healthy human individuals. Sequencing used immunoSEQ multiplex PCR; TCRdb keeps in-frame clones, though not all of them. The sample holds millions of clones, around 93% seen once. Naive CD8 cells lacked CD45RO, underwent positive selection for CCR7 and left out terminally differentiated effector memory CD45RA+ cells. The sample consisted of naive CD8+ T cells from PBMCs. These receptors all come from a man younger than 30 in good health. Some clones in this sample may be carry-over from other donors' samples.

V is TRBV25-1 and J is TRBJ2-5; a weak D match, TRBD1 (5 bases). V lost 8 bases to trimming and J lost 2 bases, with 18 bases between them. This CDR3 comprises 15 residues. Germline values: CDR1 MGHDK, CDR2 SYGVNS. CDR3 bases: TGTGCCAGCGGGATCAGGGTACGAGATCAAGAGACCCAGTACTTC. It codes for CASGIRVRDQETQYF. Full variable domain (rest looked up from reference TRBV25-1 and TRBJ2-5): EADIYQTPRYLVIGTGKKITLECSQTMGHDKMYWYQQDPGMELHLIHYSYGVNSTEKGDLSSESTVSRIRTEHFPLTLESARPSHTSQYLCASGIRVRDQETQYFGPGTRLLVL.

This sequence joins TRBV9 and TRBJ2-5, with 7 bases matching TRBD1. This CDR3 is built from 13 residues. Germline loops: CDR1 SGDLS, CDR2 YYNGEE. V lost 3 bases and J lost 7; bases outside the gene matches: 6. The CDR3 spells CASSATGEGTQYF. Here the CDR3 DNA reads TGTGCCAGCAGCGCTACAGGGGAAGGGACCCAGTACTTC.

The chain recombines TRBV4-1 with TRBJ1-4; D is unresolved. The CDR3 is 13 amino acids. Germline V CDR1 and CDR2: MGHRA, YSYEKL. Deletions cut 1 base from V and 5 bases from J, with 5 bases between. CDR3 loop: CASSQGGNEKLFF. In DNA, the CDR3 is TGCGCCAGCAGCCAAGGAGGGAATGAAAAACTGTTTTTT.

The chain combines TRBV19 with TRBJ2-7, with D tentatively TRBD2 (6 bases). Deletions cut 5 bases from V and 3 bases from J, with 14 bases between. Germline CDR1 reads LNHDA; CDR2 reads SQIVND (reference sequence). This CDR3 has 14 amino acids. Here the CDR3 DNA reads TGTGCCAGTAGTCAGCCGGGAGCCGACTACGAGCAGTACTTC. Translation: CASSQPGADYEQYF.

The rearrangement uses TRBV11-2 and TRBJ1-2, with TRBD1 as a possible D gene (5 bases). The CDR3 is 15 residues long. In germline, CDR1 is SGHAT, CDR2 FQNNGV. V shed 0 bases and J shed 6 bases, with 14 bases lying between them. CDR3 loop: CASSLEYAGGDGYTF. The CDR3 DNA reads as TGTGCCAGCAGCTTAGAATATGCCGGAGGGGATGGCTACACCTTC. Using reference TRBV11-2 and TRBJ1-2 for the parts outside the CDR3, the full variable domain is EAGVAQSPRYKIIEKRQSVAFWCNPISGHATLYWYQQILGQGPKLLIQFQNNGVVDDSQLPKDRFSAERLKGVDSTLKIQPAKLEDSAVYLCASSLEYAGGDGYTFGSGTRLTVV.

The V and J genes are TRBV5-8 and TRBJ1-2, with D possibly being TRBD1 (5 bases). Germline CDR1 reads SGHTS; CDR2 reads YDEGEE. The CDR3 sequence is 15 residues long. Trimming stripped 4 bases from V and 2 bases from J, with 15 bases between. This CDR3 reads CASSPADSHNYGYTF. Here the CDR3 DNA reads TGTGCCAGCAGCCCCGCCGACAGCCACAACTATGGCTACACCTTC.